Below, 30 T cell receptor beta chains from the same sample are listed, as sequenced in a study of low-dose radiotherapy and immunotherapy resistance in tumors. TRAV and TRBV primers primed cDNA for both TCRalpha and TCRbeta. TCRs were put through around 20 PCR cycles of amplification with Phusion. A constant-region primer and the V-primer adapter served as the primer pair. TCRdb processed the reads anew with MiXCR; each CDR3 protein has one entry. The table has around 84,000 distinct CDR3 sequences, around 17% seen once. As to time point: after trial treatment. The treatment is: LDRT plus nivolumab, ipilimumab, low-dose cyclophosphamide and aspirin (RACIN trial). This specimen was PBMCs, taken after low-dose radiotherapy plus immunotherapy. These receptors were collected from a male donor with prostate cancer.

The sample holds many counts of this clonotype. The J gene is TRBJ2-5, the V gene TRBV2; 9 nucleotides line up with TRBD1. This CDR3 is built from 14 residues. The ends lost 7 bases at V and 4 bases at J; junction bases unmatched: 7. Looked up from germline, CDR1 is SNHLY and CDR2 is FYNNEI. CDR3 nucleotide sequence: TGTGCCAGCACCTTTACAGGGGGCGCAGAGACCCAGTACTTC. The encoded protein is CASTFTGGAETQYF.

The chain has TRBV18 and TRBJ2-1; TRBD1 aligns across 7 bases. The CDR3 consists of 15 residues. The trim removed 6 bases at V and 3 bases at J, leaving 8 bases unmatched. Germline V lookup: CDR1 KGHSH, CDR2 LQKENI. The CDR3 nucleotides read TGTGCCAGCTCCCCTACAGGGGTTATCTACAATGAGCAGTTCTTC. The encoded protein is CASSPTGVIYNEQFF.

The sample holds many counts of this clonotype. The genes are TRBV19 and TRBJ2-6; no definite D call. The germline V gene has CDR1 LNHDA and CDR2 SQIVND (reference sequence). This CDR3 has 15 residues. Trimming removed 6 bases at V and 0 bases at J, with 9 bases between. CDR3 DNA: TGTGCCAGTAGCCACGGACGCTCTGGGGCCAACGTCCTGACTTTC. It yields the protein CASSHGRSGANVLTF.

The genes are TRBV5-5 and TRBJ2-1; 10 bases fit TRBD1. Germline V gene sequence: CDR1 SGHKS, CDR2 YYEKEE (reference sequence). With V trimmed by 4 bases and J by 4 bases, 5 bases remained unmatched. CDR3 length: 15 residues. The CDR3 protein is CASSPGQGPYNEQFF. In DNA form, the CDR3 reads TGTGCCAGCAGCCCGGGACAGGGGCCGTACAATGAGCAGTTCTTC.

Many counts were recorded for this clonotype. The gene calls are TRBV29-1 and TRBJ2-7; no clear D gene. The CDR3 totals 12 residues. V lost 3 bases, J lost 0 bases, and 6 bases lay in between. Germline CDR1 SQVTM, CDR2 ANQGSEA. CDR3 region: CSVEDGSYEQYF. Written as DNA, the CDR3 is TGCAGCGTTGAGGATGGCTCCTACGAGCAGTACTTC.

This clonotype was observed at least ten times. The V gene is TRBV2, the J gene TRBJ2-5; possibly TRBD2 for D (5 bases). The CDR3 loop spans 15 amino acids. Germline lookup yields CDR1 SNHLY and CDR2 FYNNEI. Trimming shortened V by 3 bases and J by 5 bases, and 16 bases separated the two germline ends. In DNA, the CDR3 is TGTGCCAGCAGTGAGCAGCGGAGCCTATGGGAGACCCAGTACTTC. Its translation is CASSEQRSLWETQYF.

This clonotype was counted ten times or more. The gene calls are TRBV6-2 or TRBV6-3 and TRBJ2-7; 9 nucleotides agree with TRBD1. CDR3 size: 19 residues. The germline gives CDR1 MNHEY, CDR2 SVGEGT. V trimming: 2 bases; J trimming: 3 bases; junction bases outside the gene matches: 17. The CDR3 loop is CASSYPLLGQGQEIYEQYF. CDR3 coding DNA: TGTGCCAGCAGTTACCCTCTCTTGGGACAGGGCCAGGAAATCTACGAGCAGTACTTC.

This clonotype showed up many times. The germline gene is not matched at one end of the junction; a read error may be the cause. The chain recombines TRBV27 with TRBJ2-1, with TRBD1 matching 8 bases. The length of the CDR3 is 13 residues. Germline V lookup: CDR1 MNHEY, CDR2 SMNVEV (reference sequence). The CDR3 reads CATHFPGTGTIAF. CDR3 nucleotide sequence: TGTGCCACCCATTTTCCCGGGACAGGTACTATTGCCTTC.

This clonotype was seen a handful of times. CDR3: CASSQDQSSSSYNEQFF. CDR3 coding DNA: TGCGCCAGCAGCCAAGATCAGTCCTCATCATCCTACAATGAGCAGTTCTTC. The chain combines TRBV4-1 with TRBJ2-1; unclear D gene. The CDR3 is 17 residues long. V lost 0 bases and J lost 1, with 13 bases in between. Germline values: CDR1 MGHRA, CDR2 YSYEKL.

This clonotype was observed at least ten times. The chain joins TRBV19 to TRBJ2-3; D is unresolved. Germline V gene data show CDR1 as LNHDA and CDR2 as SQIVND (reference sequence). The CDR3 is 17 residues long. With 5 bases removed from V and 0 bases from J, the gap between germline ends came to 18 bases. In DNA, the CDR3 is TGTGCCAGTAGTCCTCTCACATGGGTCTCTAGCACAGATACGCAGTATTTT. Protein sequence: CASSPLTWVSSTDTQYF.

This clonotype has just one count. The gene calls are TRBV7-2 and TRBJ2-7; D call uncertain. V lost 2 bases to trimming and J lost 1 base, with 9 bases between them. In germline, CDR1 is SGHTA, CDR2 FQGNSA. The CDR3 runs to 14 residues. The CDR3 here is CASSLNANSYEQYF. In nucleotides, the CDR3 is TGTGCCAGCAGCTTAAATGCCAATTCCTACGAGCAGTACTTC.

This clonotype was counted at least ten times. The chain uses TRBV6-1 and TRBJ1-6; D is ambiguous. Trimming pared 0 bases from V and 4 bases from J, leaving 13 bases between. CDR1 and CDR2 from the germline V gene are MNHNS and SASEGT. This CDR3 region has 17 residues. The chain's CDR3 is CASSEAALEMYNSPLHF. In DNA, the CDR3 is TGTGCCAGCAGTGAAGCAGCCCTGGAAATGTATAATTCACCCCTCCACTTT.

This clonotype was seen many times. CDR3 nucleotides: TGTGCCAGCAGCTTAGGGAGGGGCGGGAGGTATCCCTCCTACGAGCAGTACTTC. Translating it yields CASSLGRGGRYPSYEQYF. V gene TRBV11-2 combines with J gene TRBJ2-7; 8 bases fit TRBD2. Germline V lookup: CDR1 SGHAT, CDR2 FQNNGV. Losses at the gene ends were 1 base for V and 0 bases for J; bases not matched to a gene: 11. The CDR3 is made up of 18 amino acids.

This clonotype was counted many times. The CDR3 DNA reads as TGCAGTGCTAAGACTCGCGTAGGCACAGATACGCAGTATTTT. Protein: CSAKTRVGTDTQYF. This rearrangement joins TRBV20-1 to TRBJ2-3; D gene uncertain. The V gene lost 4 bases and the J gene lost 1 base, with 12 bases spanning the gap. The CDR3 has 14 residues. Germline-derived CDR1 and CDR2 are DFQATT and SNEGSKA (reference sequence).

This chain connects TRBV28 to TRBJ2-7, with 7 bases fitting TRBD1. The CDR3 runs 13 residues. CDR1 is MDHEN and CDR2 is SYDVKM in the germline V gene. V lost 7 bases, J lost 5 bases, and 8 bases stayed unmatched. The CDR3 loop is CASTPGGPDEQYF. The CDR3 DNA sequence: TGTGCCAGCACCCCAGGGGGTCCTGACGAGCAGTACTTC.

This clonotype has a count of ten or more. V is TRBV27 and J is TRBJ2-7, with 7 bases lining up with TRBD2. Germline CDR1 and CDR2: MNHEY and SMNVEV (reference sequence). The CDR3 has 12 residues. V shed 6 bases and J 2 bases; nucleotides not matched to a gene: 1. CDR3 coding DNA: TGTGCCAGCAGGGGAGGGGCCTACGAGCAGTACTTC. Translating it yields CASRGGAYEQYF.

For this clonotype: A single base is all that separates this from a far larger clone, so a read error is likely. The rearrangement uses TRBV5-3 and TRBJ2-1; 10 nucleotides match TRBD2. TRBV5-3 is recorded as an ORF, its role being uncertain. The CDR3 sequence is 15 residues long. CDR3 loop: CASSLIAGGKGEQFF. CDR3 nucleotide sequence: TGTGCCAGCAGCTTGATAGCGGGAGGAAAAGGGGAGCAGTTCTTC.

At least ten counts were recorded for this clonotype. This CDR3 reads CASSYLGPTDTQYF. The CDR3 DNA reads as TGTGCCAGCAGTTATTTAGGCCCCACAGATACGCAGTATTTT. V and J are TRBV28 and TRBJ2-3; D ambiguous. V was pared by 4 bases and J by 2 bases, with 10 bases between. This CDR3 comprises 14 residues. CDR1 and CDR2 (germline): MDHEN, SYDVKM.

Of note for this clonotype: Given a far larger clone just one base away, this is likely a sequencing read error. The chain links TRBV10-3 to TRBJ1-5, with D perhaps matching TRBD1 (5 bases). The CDR3 has 13 amino acids. Trimming took 2 bases from V and 6 from J, leaving 8 bases between them. Germline V gives CDR1 ENHRY, CDR2 SYGVKD. The CDR3 loop reads CAISEAGPQPQHF. CDR3 DNA: TGTGCCATCAGTGAGGCGGGACCTCAGCCCCAGCATTTT.

This clonotype came up many times. The chain recombines TRBV6-6 with TRBJ2-7, with D possibly being TRBD1 or TRBD2 (5 bases each). This CDR3 is built from 15 residues. Germline V lookup: CDR1 MNHNY, CDR2 SVGAGI (reference sequence). V lost 5 bases and J lost 2, with 16 bases in between. The CDR3 here is CASSEDGRGAYEQYF. In DNA, the CDR3 is TGTGCCAGCAGTGAAGACGGAAGGGGAGCCTACGAGCAGTACTTC.

This clonotype was seen many times. V is TRBV2 and J is TRBJ2-2; TRBD1 matches 7 bases. V lost 8 bases to trimming and J lost 3 bases; unmatched junction nucleotides: 6. CDR1 is SNHLY, CDR2 FYNNEI, per germline. The CDR3 runs to 14 residues. The CDR3 loop is CASRRQGDTGELFF. CDR3 DNA sequence: TGTGCCAGCCGACGACAGGGCGACACCGGGGAGCTGTTTTTT.

This clonotype was observed at least ten times. The chain has TRBV25-1 and TRBJ2-3, with a possible D match to TRBD1 (7 bases). The ends were cut back, 3 bases at V and 7 bases at J, with 23 bases in the middle. The CDR3 consists of 17 residues. Germline CDR1 is MGHDK and CDR2 is SYGVNS. As DNA, the CDR3 is TGTGCCAGCAGTGATTCGGGACAGCGGGCCGCGGCTTATACGCAGTATTTT. It yields the protein CASSDSGQRAAAYTQYF.

About this clonotype: This likely came from a read error, as a far larger clone is one base away. This chain joins TRBV26 and TRBJ1-2; the listed D gene, TRBD1, was not tested against the DNA. TRBV26 is a pseudogene locus. The length of the CDR3 is 13 residues. The CDR3 reads CGSRVKANYGYTF. CDR3 nucleotide sequence: TGTGGTTCCAGGGTGAAAGCTAACTATGGCTACACCTTC.

This clonotype showed up many times. The chain has TRBV3-1 and TRBJ2-7; D not certain. CDR1 is LGHDT, CDR2 YNNKEL, per germline (reference sequence). Trimming shortened V by 0 bases and J by 6 bases, and 15 bases separated the two germline ends. There are 15 residues in the CDR3. In DNA form, the CDR3 reads TGTGCCAGCAGCCAAGATCTGGACCCGTCGGGCGAGCAGTACTTC. This encodes CASSQDLDPSGEQYF.

This clonotype was detected ten times or more. The chain couples TRBV2 to TRBJ2-5; TRBD2 aligns across 8 bases. The V and J ends lost 3 bases and 9 bases, in that order; junction bases with no gene match: 12. Germline V gene sequence: CDR1 SNHLY, CDR2 FYNNEI. This CDR3 region has 15 residues. Here the CDR3 DNA reads TGTGCCAGCAGTGATAGCGGGATCGGGGGGGTGGCCCAGTACTTC. As protein: CASSDSGIGGVAQYF.

The chain links TRBV5-1 to TRBJ2-3; tentatively, D is TRBD1 or TRBD2 (6 bases each). The CDR3 runs 15 residues. The germline V gene has CDR1 SGHRS and CDR2 YFSETQ. Between the trimmed V and J ends, which lost 4 bases and 4 bases, there was a span of 16 bases. CDR3 nucleotides: TGCGCCAGCAGCCCGGAGGGGGAAGCCCCAGATACGCAGTATTTT. Translation: CASSPEGEAPDTQYF.

This clonotype was seen at least ten times. V and J are TRBV14 and TRBJ2-3; TRBD2 agrees at 9 bases. V was pared by 2 bases and J by 6 bases, with 6 bases of the junction left unmatched. This CDR3 is 15 amino acids long. CDR1 is SGHDN, CDR2 FVKESK, per germline. CDR3 residues: CASSQLASGVDTQYF. The CDR3, as DNA: TGTGCCAGCAGCCAATTGGCTAGCGGGGTGGATACGCAGTATTTT.

There are many counts of this clonotype. This sequence joins TRBV7-2 and TRBJ2-1, with a weak D call TRBD2 (6 bases). The CDR3 contains 14 residues. Germline assignment: CDR1 SGHTA and CDR2 FQGNSA. V was shortened by 1 base and J by 9 bases, with 13 bases between the two germline ends. The CDR3 protein is CASSLGIVGGEQFF. The CDR3 region has the DNA TGTGCCAGCAGCTTAGGGATTGTGGGGGGTGAGCAGTTCTTC.

At least ten counts were recorded for this clonotype. The rearrangement joins TRBV25-1 to TRBJ2-5; 9 bases are a match to TRBD1. V dropped 2 bases and J dropped 4; count of bases not matched to a gene: 8. The CDR3 is 16 residues long. The germline V gene encodes CDR1 MGHDK and CDR2 SYGVNS. This CDR3 is CASSEGTGSWGETQYF. Here the CDR3 DNA reads TGTGCCAGCAGTGAAGGGACAGGGTCCTGGGGAGAGACCCAGTACTTC.

The table lists this clonotype with many counts. This CDR3 reads CASSLVVRGRLQETQYF. The CDR3 nucleotides are TGTGCCAGCAGCTTGGTCGTGCGGGGGAGACTGCAAGAGACCCAGTACTTC. The chain uses TRBV5-6 and TRBJ2-5; 7 nucleotides match TRBD2. CDR1 is SGHDT and CDR2 is YYEEEE in the germline V gene. The CDR3 sequence is 17 residues long. Germline trimming cut 0 bases from V and 2 bases from J; bases unmatched to any gene: 10.